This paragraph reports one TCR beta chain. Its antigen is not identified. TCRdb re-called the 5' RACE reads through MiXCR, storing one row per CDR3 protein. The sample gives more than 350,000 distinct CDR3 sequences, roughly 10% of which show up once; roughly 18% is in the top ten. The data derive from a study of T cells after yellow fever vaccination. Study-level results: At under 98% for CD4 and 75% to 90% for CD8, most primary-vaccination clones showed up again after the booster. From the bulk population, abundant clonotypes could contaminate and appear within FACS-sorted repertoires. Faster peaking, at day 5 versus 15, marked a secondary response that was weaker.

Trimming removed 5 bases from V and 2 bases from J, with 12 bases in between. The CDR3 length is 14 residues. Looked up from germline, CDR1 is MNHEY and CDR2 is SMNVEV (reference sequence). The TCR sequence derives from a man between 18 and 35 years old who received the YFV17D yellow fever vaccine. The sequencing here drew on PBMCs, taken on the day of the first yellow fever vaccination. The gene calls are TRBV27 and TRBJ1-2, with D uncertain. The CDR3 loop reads CASSDARGNYGYTF. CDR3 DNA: TGTGCCAGCAGTGACGCGCGTGGAAACTATGGCTACACCTTC.